The source of this T cell receptor beta chain is a study of blood T cell repertoires in COVID-19. Study as a whole: Acute-phase and convalescent COVID-19 samples originated in the United States, Italy and Spain. PBMCs, B-cell-depleted T cells, or T cells were the source of the cDNA or gDNA that made up the material.

As processed by the authors: Nucleated cell number was recorded as an estimate derived from reference gene primer amplification. TCRdb's copy holds only in-frame clones and misses some; the assay was immunoSEQ multiplex PCR. That table is the source of V, J and clone size, and D and trimming were worked out from the DNA. The data contain approximately 240,000 clones, about 88% of them singletons. The V gene's germline CDR1 is KGHSH and CDR2 LQKENI. Trimming took 6 bases from V and 0 from J; bases not matched to a gene: 11. The CDR3 contains 17 residues. The receptor's source is a woman aged 40-49 years who had recovered from COVID-19. This chain joins TRBV18 and TRBJ1-2; TRBD1 matches 9 bases. The specimen was peripheral blood. CDR3 DNA sequence: TGTGCCAGCTCCCATATACGGGACAGGGAGGCTAACTATGGCTACACCTTC. Its translation is CASSHIRDREANYGYTF. The full variable domain, with the rest looked up from reference TRBV18 and TRBJ1-2, is NAGVMQNPRHLVRRRGQEARLRCSPMKGHSHVYWYRQLPEEGLKFMVYLQKENIIDESGMPKERFSAEFPKEGPSILRIQQVVRGDSAAYFCASSHIRDREANYGYTFGSGTRLTVV.